A selection of T cell receptor beta chains follows, all from one sample in a study of blood T cell repertoires in COVID-19. Using immunoSEQ multiplex PCR, the repertoire was profiled, and TCRdb retains in-frame clones only, with some absent. The table includes roughly 220,000 clones, 85% to 90% detected once. Sequenced material: peripheral blood. The source of these receptors is a man of 80 years or more with acute or convalescent COVID-19. Each CDR3 is given with its conserved first and last residue. Each record gives: clone size, V gene, D gene, J gene, CDR3 DNA, CDR3 protein. The D gene is left open where the match is weak. Size tells how often a clone was seen (once, few, many) or the class of an expanded clone, and some rows leave it out.

abundance: -; v_gene: TRBV7-2; d_gene: -; j_gene: TRBJ1-5; CDR3nt: TGTGCCAGCAGCTTAGTCCGCGGGCAGGGGAAGGATCAGCCCCAGCATTTT; CDR3aa: CASSLVRGQGKDQPQHF
abundance: -; v_gene: TRBV3-1/TRBV3-2; d_gene: TRBD1; j_gene: TRBJ2-1; CDR3nt: TGTGCCAGCAGCCAAGGACAGGGGTCCTACAATGAGCAGTTCTTC; CDR3aa: CASSQGQGSYNEQFF
abundance: many; v_gene: TRBV5-1; d_gene: TRBD2; j_gene: TRBJ2-3; CDR3nt: TGCGCCAGCAGATCGCGGGGGTCGGGAGATACGCAGTATTTT; CDR3aa: CASRSRGSGDTQYF
abundance: -; v_gene: TRBV5-4; d_gene: -; j_gene: TRBJ2-2; CDR3nt: TGTGCCAGCAGCTTGGGCCTCGCAGGCCCCGGGGAGCTGTTTTTT; CDR3aa: CASSLGLAGPGELFF
abundance: -; v_gene: TRBV5-1; d_gene: -; j_gene: TRBJ2-5; CDR3nt: TGCGCCAGCAGCCTCCTACCGGACCAAGAGACCCAGTACTTC; CDR3aa: CASSLLPDQETQYF
abundance: many; v_gene: TRBV30; d_gene: TRBD2; j_gene: TRBJ2-2; CDR3nt: TGTGCCTGGATCCCTAGCGGGAGCGTCGGCGGGGAGCTGTTTTTT; CDR3aa: CAWIPSGSVGGELFF
abundance: -; v_gene: TRBV5-8; d_gene: TRBD1; j_gene: TRBJ1-6; CDR3nt: TGTGCCAGCAGCTTGGAACAGGGGGTAAATTCACCCCTCCACTTT; CDR3aa: CASSLEQGVNSPLHF
abundance: -; v_gene: TRBV6-5; d_gene: TRBD2; j_gene: TRBJ2-7; CDR3nt: TGTGCCAGCAGCCAAGGAGGGAGGGAAAATCGGGGGCAGTACTTC; CDR3aa: CASSQGGRENRGQYF
abundance: -; v_gene: TRBV6-2/TRBV6-3; d_gene: -; j_gene: TRBJ1-1; CDR3nt: TGTGCCAGCACCCCAGCTGCTTACACTGAAGCTTTCTTT; CDR3aa: CASTPAAYTEAFF
abundance: -; v_gene: TRBV24-1; d_gene: -; j_gene: TRBJ2-5; CDR3nt: TGTGCCACCAGTGATCACAGATCCGAGACCCAGTACTTC; CDR3aa: CATSDHRSETQYF
abundance: -; v_gene: TRBV6-1; d_gene: -; j_gene: TRBJ1-1; CDR3nt: TGTGCCAGCAGCGAAGCCCCTCCGGGTGCTGAAGCTTTCTTT; CDR3aa: CASSEAPPGAEAFF
abundance: -; v_gene: TRBV7-9; d_gene: TRBD1; j_gene: TRBJ2-5; CDR3nt: TGTGCCAGCAGCTTCGGACAGGGGGAGACCCAGTACTTC; CDR3aa: CASSFGQGETQYF
abundance: -; v_gene: TRBV19; d_gene: TRBD1; j_gene: TRBJ2-5; CDR3nt: TGTGCCAGTAGCCTACAGGGGGTCGGTCGGGAGACCCAGTACTTC; CDR3aa: CASSLQGVGRETQYF
abundance: -; v_gene: TRBV2; d_gene: -; j_gene: TRBJ2-7; CDR3nt: TGTGCCAGCAGTGAAGATTTCCGAGTTGGCGAGCAGTACTTC; CDR3aa: CASSEDFRVGEQYF
abundance: -; v_gene: TRBV27; d_gene: -; j_gene: TRBJ2-2; CDR3nt: TGTGCCAGCAGAAAGACAGTTTTGACCGGGGAGCTGTTTTTT; CDR3aa: CASRKTVLTGELFF
abundance: -; v_gene: TRBV10-3; d_gene: TRBD1; j_gene: TRBJ2-1; CDR3nt: TGTGCCATCATGGACAGGGGGGACAATGAGCAGTTCTTC; CDR3aa: CAIMDRGDNEQFF
abundance: -; v_gene: TRBV2; d_gene: -; j_gene: TRBJ1-1; CDR3nt: TGTGCCAGCAGTGAAGCGCGTCAGACTTCGGGGGTAGAAGCTTTCTTT; CDR3aa: CASSEARQTSGVEAFF
abundance: -; v_gene: TRBV9; d_gene: -; j_gene: TRBJ1-3; CDR3nt: TGTGCCAGCAGCGCCCCGACGGGACACCCAAGAAACACCATATATTTT; CDR3aa: CASSAPTGHPRNTIYF
abundance: -; v_gene: TRBV5-1; d_gene: -; j_gene: TRBJ2-1; CDR3nt: TGCGCCAGCAGCCCCGGGACAAACCATGAGCAGTTCTTC; CDR3aa: CASSPGTNHEQFF
abundance: few; v_gene: TRBV19; d_gene: -; j_gene: TRBJ2-3; CDR3nt: TGTGCCAGTAGTATAGGAGGGCACACAGATACGCAGTATTTT; CDR3aa: CASSIGGHTDTQYF
abundance: -; v_gene: TRBV28; d_gene: -; j_gene: TRBJ2-7; CDR3nt: TGTGCCAGCAGTTTATCGGGTAGCAGCTCCTACGAGCAGTACTTC; CDR3aa: CASSLSGSSSYEQYF
abundance: -; v_gene: TRBV11-3; d_gene: -; j_gene: TRBJ1-3; CDR3nt: TGTGCCAGCAGCTTAGGTAAGACCCAGGGAGGAAACACCATATATTTT; CDR3aa: CASSLGKTQGGNTIYF
abundance: -; v_gene: TRBV19; d_gene: -; j_gene: TRBJ1-4; CDR3nt: TGTGCCAGTAGTATGTTGGGGCTACGGAATGAAAAACTGTTTTTT; CDR3aa: CASSMLGLRNEKLFF
abundance: -; v_gene: TRBV2; d_gene: -; j_gene: TRBJ1-1; CDR3nt: TGTGCCATACAGCGGGGGATGAACACTGAAGCTTTCTTT; CDR3aa: CAIQRGMNTEAFF
abundance: -; v_gene: TRBV14; d_gene: TRBD1; j_gene: TRBJ2-5; CDR3nt: TGTGCCAGCAGACCCTCAGGGGGCGAGACCCAGTACTTC; CDR3aa: CASRPSGGETQYF
abundance: once; v_gene: TRBV7-2; d_gene: -; j_gene: TRBJ2-5; CDR3nt: TGTGCCAGCAGCTGGGTTACGGGAGCGGGCGGACAAGAGACCCAGTACTTC; CDR3aa: CASSWVTGAGGQETQYF
abundance: -; v_gene: TRBV5-6; d_gene: -; j_gene: TRBJ2-3; CDR3nt: TGTGCCAGCAGCCTAAATACGGTAGATACGCAGTATTTT; CDR3aa: CASSLNTVDTQYF
abundance: -; v_gene: TRBV5-1; d_gene: -; j_gene: TRBJ2-6; CDR3nt: TGCGCCAGCAGCTTGCTACCTACAGCCCTTTCCTCTGGGGCCAACGTCCTGACTTTC; CDR3aa: CASSLLPTALSSGANVLTF
abundance: -; v_gene: TRBV5-6; d_gene: -; j_gene: TRBJ2-1; CDR3nt: TGTGCCAGCAGCTTGGATAGCGGCAGAATTTACAATGAGCAGTTCTTC; CDR3aa: CASSLDSGRIYNEQFF
abundance: -; v_gene: TRBV24-1; d_gene: TRBD2; j_gene: TRBJ2-2; CDR3nt: TGTGCCACCAGTGATACTAGCGGGAGGGCCCTTGGGGCCGGGGAGCTGTTTTTT; CDR3aa: CATSDTSGRALGAGELFF
abundance: -; v_gene: TRBV18; d_gene: -; j_gene: TRBJ1-3; CDR3nt: TGTGCCAGCTCACCACCGGTGGGGCAGGGCTCTGGAAACACCATATATTTT; CDR3aa: CASSPPVGQGSGNTIYF
abundance: few; v_gene: TRBV5-1; d_gene: -; j_gene: TRBJ2-7; CDR3nt: TGCGCCAGCAGCCCCGGACTGCGGGCTTACGAGCAGTACTTC; CDR3aa: CASSPGLRAYEQYF
abundance: -; v_gene: TRBV7-6; d_gene: TRBD2; j_gene: TRBJ2-2; CDR3nt: TGTGCCAGCAGCTTAGAACTAGCGGGAGAGTACACCGGGGAGCTGTTTTTT; CDR3aa: CASSLELAGEYTGELFF
abundance: -; v_gene: TRBV7-9; d_gene: -; j_gene: TRBJ1-1; CDR3nt: TGTGCCAGCAGTTCAAGGCAGGGGAGGAACACTGAAGCTTTCTTT; CDR3aa: CASSSRQGRNTEAFF
abundance: -; v_gene: TRBV5-1; d_gene: -; j_gene: TRBJ2-3; CDR3nt: TGCGCCAGCAGCTTGTTAGCAGTTAGCACAGATACGCAGTATTTT; CDR3aa: CASSLLAVSTDTQYF
abundance: -; v_gene: TRBV10-3; d_gene: -; j_gene: TRBJ2-7; CDR3nt: TGTGCCATCAGTGAGTCGAGACTCTACGAGCAGTACTTC; CDR3aa: CAISESRLYEQYF
abundance: -; v_gene: TRBV7-2; d_gene: TRBD2; j_gene: TRBJ2-3; CDR3nt: TGTGCCAGCAGCTTGGGACGGACTAGCGGGAGTACAGATACGCAGTATTTT; CDR3aa: CASSLGRTSGSTDTQYF
abundance: -; v_gene: TRBV12-3/TRBV12-4; d_gene: -; j_gene: TRBJ2-3; CDR3nt: TGTGCCAGCAGAAGCGCCACAGATACGCAGTATTTT; CDR3aa: CASRSATDTQYF
abundance: -; v_gene: TRBV9; d_gene: -; j_gene: TRBJ2-3; CDR3nt: TGTGCCAGCAGCGTAGTGGCAGGGCGTGAAGATACGCAGTATTTT; CDR3aa: CASSVVAGREDTQYF
abundance: -; v_gene: TRBV5-1; d_gene: -; j_gene: TRBJ1-1; CDR3nt: TGCGCCAGCAACTCGGAGGCGAACACTGAAGCTTTCTTT; CDR3aa: CASNSEANTEAFF
abundance: -; v_gene: TRBV9; d_gene: -; j_gene: TRBJ1-2; CDR3nt: TGTGCCAGCAGCGGAACGGGCAGGGTCAACTATGGCTACACCTTC; CDR3aa: CASSGTGRVNYGYTF
abundance: -; v_gene: TRBV6-6; d_gene: -; j_gene: TRBJ2-2; CDR3nt: TGTGCCAGCAGTTACGAGGCGGCGAACACCGGGGAGCTGTTTTTT; CDR3aa: CASSYEAANTGELFF
abundance: -; v_gene: TRBV12-3/TRBV12-4; d_gene: TRBD2; j_gene: TRBJ2-1; CDR3nt: TGTGCCAGCAACATAGCGGGATCCAATGAGCAGTTCTTC; CDR3aa: CASNIAGSNEQFF
abundance: -; v_gene: TRBV19; d_gene: -; j_gene: TRBJ2-2; CDR3nt: TGTGCCAGTAAGCCCCAACGGGACACCGGGGAGCTGTTTTTT; CDR3aa: CASKPQRDTGELFF